These T cell receptor beta chains were read from a single sample in a study of read filtering for tumor transcriptome and immune sequencing. TCRdb passed the reads through MiXCR, listing each CDR3 protein once. The table records some 130,000 distinct CDR3 sequences, roughly an eighth of them present only once. Sequenced: a population of CD138-negative cells sorted from bone marrow. Receptor source: a donor at least 40 years old with multiple myeloma. The CDR3 runs from the conserved cysteine through the conserved F or W. A D gene is named only where the DNA matches it firmly. Clone size, where shown, is once, few, many, or a class for clones that have expanded.

>TRBV29-1|TRBJ1-5|NA|many
TGCAGCGTTGAAGTCGGGAGCAATCAGCCCCAGCATTTT
CSVEVGSNQPQHF
>TRBV20-1|TRBJ2-1|TRBD2|many
TGCAGTGCTAGACAAACTAGCGGGAGGGCCCCTGAGCAGTTCTTC
CSARQTSGRAPEQFF
>TRBV7-3|TRBJ2-1|NA|many
TGTGCCAGCAGCCAACGGGGCGGTACTTCCTACAATGAGCAGTTCTTC
CASSQRGGTSYNEQFF
>TRBV5-6|TRBJ2-7|NA|many
TGTGCCAGCAGCCCGTGGAGCTCCTACGAGCAGTACTTC
CASSPWSSYEQYF
>TRBV10-3|TRBJ2-5|NA|many
TGTGCCATCAGTGATTTTGAGACCCAGTACTTC
CAISDFETQYF
>TRBV20-1|TRBJ1-2|NA|many
TGCAGTGCTAGAGATATGCAGGGTGACTATGGCTACACCTTC
CSARDMQGDYGYTF
>TRBV20-1|TRBJ2-3|NA|NA
TGCAGTGCTAGAGTCCCCGAGGGTAGCTGGGAGCAGTATTTT
CSARVPEGSWEQYF
>TRBV9|TRBJ1-3|NA|NA
TGTGCCAGCAGCGATCCGCATCGCTCTGGAAACACCATATATTTT
CASSDPHRSGNTIYF
>TRBV29-1|TRBJ2-7|NA|many
TGCAGCGTTGCCCCCAACTCCTACGAGCAGTACTTC
CSVAPNSYEQYF
>TRBV4-2|TRBJ2-3|TRBD2|many
TGTGCCAGCAGCCAACCCCTACGGACTAGCGGAACTTCTTCTAGCACAGATACGCAGTATTTT
CASSQPLRTSGTSSSTDTQYF
>TRBV3-1|TRBJ2-3|NA|once
TGTGCCAGCAGCCAATGGACTCGCGGTCGGGCTAGGCAGTATTTT
CASSQWTRGRARQYF
>TRBV25-1|TRBJ2-1|TRBD2|NA
TGTGCCAGCAGTCCGGGACTATTCGATGAGCAGTTCTTC
CASSPGLFDEQFF
>TRBV29-1|TRBJ2-1|NA|NA
TGCAGCGTGGCCCGGCCCCCCTCCTACAATGAGCAGTTCTTC
CSVARPPSYNEQFF
>TRBV12-3/TRBV12-4|TRBJ2-5|TRBD2|once
TGTGCCAGCAGATTACTAGCGAGCCAAGAGACCCAGTACTTC
CASRLLASQETQYF
>TRBV6-2/TRBV6-3|TRBJ2-3|TRBD2|many
TGTGCCAGCGGTAGCGGGAGGGCCGCAGATACGCAGTATTTT
CASGSGRAADTQYF
>TRBV7-2|TRBJ2-3|NA|many
TGTGCCAGCGGCCTAGGAGGGTACACAGATACGCAGTATTTT
CASGLGGYTDTQYF
>TRBV7-9|TRBJ2-5|NA|NA
TGTGCCAGCAGCTCTCAGAGTCGAGCAGCGACCCAGTACTTC
CASSSQSRAATQYF
>TRBV24-1|TRBJ2-1|NA|many
TGTGCCACCAGTGAGCCTACAGGAATAATCTCCTACAATGAGCAGTTCTTC
CATSEPTGIISYNEQFF
>TRBV7-2|TRBJ2-1|NA|many
TGTGCCAGCAGCTTAGCCGTTCTGGGGTCCTACAATGAGCAGTTCTTC
CASSLAVLGSYNEQFF
>TRBV5-1|TRBJ2-7|NA|many
TGCGCCAGCAGCTTGTTTGGTAGCGGAGCCTACGAGCAGTACTTC
CASSLFGSGAYEQYF
>TRBV11-2|TRBJ2-1|TRBD1|few
TGTGCCAGCAGCTTCCAGACAGGGAGCTCCTACAATGAGCAGTTCTTC
CASSFQTGSSYNEQFF
>TRBV12-3/TRBV12-4|TRBJ2-4|NA|NA
TGTGCCAGCACCTCCGTTCTAGCCAAAAACATTCGGTACTTC
CASTSVLAKNIRYF
>TRBV19|TRBJ2-7|NA|many
TGTGCCAGTAGTATAGCTGGGGGCCGAAACTACGAGCAGTACTTC
CASSIAGGRNYEQYF
>TRBV30|TRBJ1-2|NA|few
TGTGCCCCTGATAGGGCGGAGGCTGGCTACACCTTC
CAPDRAEAGYTF
>TRBV3-1|TRBJ1-2|NA|many
TGTGCCAGCAGCCAAGAAGGAGGGAACCATGGCTACACCTTC
CASSQEGGNHGYTF
>TRBV29-1|TRBJ2-3|TRBD2|many
TGCAGCGTTGAAGCCGGGGGGGTCACAGATACGCAGTATTTT
CSVEAGGVTDTQYF
>TRBV19|TRBJ2-7|NA|many
TGTGCCAGCAGCCCAGGGGGGTACGAGCAGTACTTC
CASSPGGYEQYF
>TRBV19|TRBJ2-1|NA|many
TGTGCCAGTAGGAGAAACGGACGGACCTACAATGAGCAGTTCTTC
CASRRNGRTYNEQFF
>TRBV29-1|TRBJ2-7|NA|few
TGCAGCGTTGAACCGGGAACTGACGAGCAGTACTTC
CSVEPGTDEQYF
>TRBV7-3|TRBJ2-2|NA|many
TGTGCCAGCAGCCCCTCGAGCGATAGGCTGTTTTTT
CASSPSSDRLFF
>TRBV24-1|TRBJ2-2|NA|NA
TGTGCCACCCGGGGAGGCGAAGGCGGGGAGCTGTTTTTT
CATRGGEGGELFF
>TRBV7-9|TRBJ1-3|TRBD1|NA
TGTGCCAGCAGCCTGGACAGGGCGACTGGAAGCACCATATATTTT
CASSLDRATGSTIYF
>TRBV18|TRBJ1-3|TRBD1|many
TGTGCCAGCTCACCACCCGGACAGGGGACAGGAAACACCATATATTTT
CASSPPGQGTGNTIYF
>TRBV7-9|TRBJ2-5|NA|NA
TGTGCCAGCAGCGGGCAAAAAAGGGAGGCCTCCCAAGAGACCCAGTACTTC
CASSGQKREASQETQYF
>TRBV12-3/TRBV12-4|TRBJ2-3|NA|many
TGTGCCAGCAGTTGGAGAATTAGCACAGATACGCAGTATTTT
CASSWRISTDTQYF